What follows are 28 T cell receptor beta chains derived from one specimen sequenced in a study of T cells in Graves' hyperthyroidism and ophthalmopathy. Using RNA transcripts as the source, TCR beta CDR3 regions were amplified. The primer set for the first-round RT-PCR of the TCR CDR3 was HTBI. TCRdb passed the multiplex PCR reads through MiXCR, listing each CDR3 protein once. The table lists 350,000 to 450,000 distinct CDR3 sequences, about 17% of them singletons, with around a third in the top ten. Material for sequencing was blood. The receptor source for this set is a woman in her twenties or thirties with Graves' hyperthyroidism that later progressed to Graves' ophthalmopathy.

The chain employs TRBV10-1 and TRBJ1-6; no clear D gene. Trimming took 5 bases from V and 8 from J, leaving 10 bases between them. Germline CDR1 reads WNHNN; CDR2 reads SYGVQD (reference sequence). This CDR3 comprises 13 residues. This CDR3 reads CASSPSTDSPLHF. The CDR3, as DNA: TGCGCCAGCAGTCCGAGCACTGATTCACCCCTCCACTTT.

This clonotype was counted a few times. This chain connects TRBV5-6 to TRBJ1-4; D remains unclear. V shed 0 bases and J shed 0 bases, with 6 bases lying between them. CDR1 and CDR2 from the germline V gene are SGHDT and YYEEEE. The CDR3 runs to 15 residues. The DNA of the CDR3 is TGTGCCAGCAGCTTGGCCAGGACAACTAATGAAAAACTGTTTTTT. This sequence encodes CASSLARTTNEKLFF.

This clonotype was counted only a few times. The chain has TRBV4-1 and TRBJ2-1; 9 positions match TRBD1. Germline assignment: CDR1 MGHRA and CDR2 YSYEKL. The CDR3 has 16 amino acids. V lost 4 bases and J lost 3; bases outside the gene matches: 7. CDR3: CASSPAGQGSYNEQFF. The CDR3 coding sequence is TGCGCCAGCAGCCCCGCAGGACAGGGGAGCTACAATGAGCAGTTCTTC.

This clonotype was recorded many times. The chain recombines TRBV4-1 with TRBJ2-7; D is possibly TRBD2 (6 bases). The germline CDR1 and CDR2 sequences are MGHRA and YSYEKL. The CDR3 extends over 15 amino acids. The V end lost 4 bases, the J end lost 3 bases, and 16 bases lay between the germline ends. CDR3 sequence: CASSLTPGAGYEQYF. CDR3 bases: TGCGCCAGCAGCCTGACCCCGGGAGCGGGCTACGAGCAGTACTTC.

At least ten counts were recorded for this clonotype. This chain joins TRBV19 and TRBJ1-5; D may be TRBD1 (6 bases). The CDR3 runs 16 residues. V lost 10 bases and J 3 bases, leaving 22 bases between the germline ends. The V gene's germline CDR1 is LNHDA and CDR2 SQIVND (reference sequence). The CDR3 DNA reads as TGTGCCATCGGGGGCCTGGGGGAGGACAACAATCAGCCCCAGCATTTT. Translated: CAIGGLGEDNNQPQHF.

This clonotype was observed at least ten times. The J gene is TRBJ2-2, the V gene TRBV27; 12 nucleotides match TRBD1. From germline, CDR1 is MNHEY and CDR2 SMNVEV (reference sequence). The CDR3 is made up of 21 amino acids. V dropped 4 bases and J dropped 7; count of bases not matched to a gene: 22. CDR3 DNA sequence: TGTGCCAGCAGTTCTAACCCCGGGACAGGGGGCCCTCTGCATCCGGGCGGGGAGCTGTTTTTT. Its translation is CASSSNPGTGGPLHPGGELFF.

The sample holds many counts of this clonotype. CDR3 sequence reads: CASSGGEQETQYF. In DNA form, the CDR3 reads TGTGCCAGCAGTGGTGGGGAACAGGAGACCCAGTACTTC. The rearrangement links TRBV2 to TRBJ2-5; D unresolved. Trimming cost V 4 bases and J 5 bases, with 11 bases left between them. This CDR3 has 13 residues. Germline CDR1 is SNHLY and CDR2 is FYNNEI.

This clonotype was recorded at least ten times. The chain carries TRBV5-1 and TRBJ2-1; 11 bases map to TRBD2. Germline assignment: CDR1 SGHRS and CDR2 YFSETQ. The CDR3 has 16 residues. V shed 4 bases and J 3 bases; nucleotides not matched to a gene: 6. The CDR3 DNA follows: TGCGCCAGCAGCATAGGGACTAGCGGCTTCTACAATGAGCAGTTCTTC. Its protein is CASSIGTSGFYNEQFF.

This CDR3 is CASSPIPLTSGYNEQFF. CDR3 nucleotides: TGTGCCAGTAGCCCCATTCCTCTTACTAGCGGCTACAATGAGCAGTTCTTC. The V gene is TRBV19, the J gene TRBJ2-1, with 8 bases lining up with TRBD2. V lost 6 bases and J lost 3; bases outside the gene matches: 13. Germline V gives CDR1 LNHDA, CDR2 SQIVND (reference sequence). The CDR3 length is 17 residues.

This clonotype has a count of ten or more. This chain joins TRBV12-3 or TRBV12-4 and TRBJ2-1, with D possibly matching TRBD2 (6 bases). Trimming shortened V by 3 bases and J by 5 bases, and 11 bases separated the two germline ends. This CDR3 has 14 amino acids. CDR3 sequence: CASSLGLGDNEQFF. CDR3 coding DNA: TGTGCCAGCAGTTTGGGACTGGGGGACAATGAGCAGTTCTTC.

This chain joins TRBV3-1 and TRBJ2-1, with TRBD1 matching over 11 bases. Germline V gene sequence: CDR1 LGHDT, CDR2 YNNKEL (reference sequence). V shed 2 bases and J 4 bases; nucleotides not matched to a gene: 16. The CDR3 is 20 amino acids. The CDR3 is CASSQTRGTGGIFSYNEQFF. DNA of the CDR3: TGTGCCAGCAGCCAAACCCGTGGGACAGGGGGGATCTTCTCATACAATGAGCAGTTCTTC.

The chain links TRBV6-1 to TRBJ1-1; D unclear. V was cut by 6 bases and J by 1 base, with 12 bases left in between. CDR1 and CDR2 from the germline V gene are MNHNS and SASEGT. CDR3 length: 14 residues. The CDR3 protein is CASRSGRSNTEAFF. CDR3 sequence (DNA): TGTGCCAGCAGAAGCGGACGGTCGAACACTGAAGCTTTCTTT.

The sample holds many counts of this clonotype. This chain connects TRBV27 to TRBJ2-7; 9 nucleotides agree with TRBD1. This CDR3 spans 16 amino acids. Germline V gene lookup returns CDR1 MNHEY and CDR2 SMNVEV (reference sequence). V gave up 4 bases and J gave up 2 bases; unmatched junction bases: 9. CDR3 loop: CASSSIQGTGPYEQYF. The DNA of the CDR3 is TGTGCCAGCAGTTCCATCCAAGGGACAGGGCCCTACGAGCAGTACTTC.

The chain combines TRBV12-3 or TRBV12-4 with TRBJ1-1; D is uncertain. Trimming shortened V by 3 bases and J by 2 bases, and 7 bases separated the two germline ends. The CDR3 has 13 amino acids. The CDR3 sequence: CASSFDSNTEAFF. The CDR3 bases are TGTGCCAGCAGTTTTGATAGTAACACTGAAGCTTTCTTT.

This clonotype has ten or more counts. The CDR3 is CAWSGLSGNGVTQYF. CDR3 coding DNA: TGTGCCTGGAGTGGGCTCTCAGGGAATGGCGTGACCCAGTACTTC. This chain connects TRBV30 to TRBJ2-5; a possible D gene is TRBD1 (5 bases). The CDR3 sequence is 15 residues long. Germline CDR1 is GTSNPN and CDR2 is SVGIG (reference sequence). V lost 1 base and J lost 7, with 19 bases in between.

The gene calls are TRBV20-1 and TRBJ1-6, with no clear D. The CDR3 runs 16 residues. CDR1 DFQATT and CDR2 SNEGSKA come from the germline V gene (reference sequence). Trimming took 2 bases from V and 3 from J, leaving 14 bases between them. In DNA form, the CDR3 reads TGCAGTGCTAGAATCTCGACGGATTTCTATAATTCACCCCTCCACTTT. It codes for CSARISTDFYNSPLHF.

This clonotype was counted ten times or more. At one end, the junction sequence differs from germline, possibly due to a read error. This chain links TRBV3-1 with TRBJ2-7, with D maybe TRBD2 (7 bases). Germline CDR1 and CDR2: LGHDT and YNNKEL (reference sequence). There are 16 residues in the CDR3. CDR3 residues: CASSQGGGAGSFEQYF. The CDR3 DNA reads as TGTGCCAGCAGCCAAGGTGGGGGGGCCGGGTCCTTCGAGCAGTACTTC.

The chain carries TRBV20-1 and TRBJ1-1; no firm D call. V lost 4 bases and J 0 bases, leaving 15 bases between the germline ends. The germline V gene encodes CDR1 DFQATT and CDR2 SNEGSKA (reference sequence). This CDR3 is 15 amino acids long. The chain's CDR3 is CSANSDYLMNTEAFF. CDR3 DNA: TGCAGTGCTAATTCGGATTACCTAATGAACACTGAAGCTTTCTTT.

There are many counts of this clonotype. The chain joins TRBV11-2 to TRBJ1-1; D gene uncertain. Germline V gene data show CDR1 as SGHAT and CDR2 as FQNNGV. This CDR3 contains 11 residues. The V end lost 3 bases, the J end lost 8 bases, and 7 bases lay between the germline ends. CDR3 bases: TGTGCCAGCAGCTTGGTAGGAGAAGCTTTCTTT. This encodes CASSLVGEAFF.

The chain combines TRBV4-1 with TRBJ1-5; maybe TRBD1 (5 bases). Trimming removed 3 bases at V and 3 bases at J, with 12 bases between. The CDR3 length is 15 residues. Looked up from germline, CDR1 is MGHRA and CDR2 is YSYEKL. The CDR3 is CASSHDPGNNQPQHF. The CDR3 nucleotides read TGCGCCAGCAGCCATGACCCAGGGAACAATCAGCCCCAGCATTTT.

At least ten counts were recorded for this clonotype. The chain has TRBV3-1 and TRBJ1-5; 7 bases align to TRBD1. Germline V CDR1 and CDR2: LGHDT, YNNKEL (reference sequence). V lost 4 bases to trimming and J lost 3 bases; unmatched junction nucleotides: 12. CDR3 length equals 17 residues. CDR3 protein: CASSPRGHEGHNQPQHF. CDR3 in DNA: TGTGCCAGCAGCCCAAGGGGGCACGAGGGACACAATCAGCCCCAGCATTTT.

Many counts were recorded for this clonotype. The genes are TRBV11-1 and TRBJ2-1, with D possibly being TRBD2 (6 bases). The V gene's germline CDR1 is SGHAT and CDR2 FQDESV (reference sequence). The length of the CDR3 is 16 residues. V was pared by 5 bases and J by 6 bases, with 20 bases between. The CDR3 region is CASSLTFPSVINEQFF. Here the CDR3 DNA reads TGTGCCAGCAGCCTAACGTTTCCTAGCGTAATCAATGAGCAGTTCTTC.

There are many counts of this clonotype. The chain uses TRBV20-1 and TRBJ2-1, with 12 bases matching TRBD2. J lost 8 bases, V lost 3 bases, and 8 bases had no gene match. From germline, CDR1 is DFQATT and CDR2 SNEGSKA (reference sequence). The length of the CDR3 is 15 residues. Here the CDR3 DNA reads TGCAGTGCTAGTTCCCGACTAGCGGGAGCAGATGAGCAGTTCTTC. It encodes CSASSRLAGADEQFF.

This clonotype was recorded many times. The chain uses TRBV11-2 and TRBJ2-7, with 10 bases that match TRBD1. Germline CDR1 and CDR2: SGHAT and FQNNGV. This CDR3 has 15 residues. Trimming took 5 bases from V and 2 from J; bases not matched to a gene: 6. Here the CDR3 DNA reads TGTGCCAGCAGCCACCTGACAGGGGGCCCCTACGAGCAGTACTTC. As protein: CASSHLTGGPYEQYF.

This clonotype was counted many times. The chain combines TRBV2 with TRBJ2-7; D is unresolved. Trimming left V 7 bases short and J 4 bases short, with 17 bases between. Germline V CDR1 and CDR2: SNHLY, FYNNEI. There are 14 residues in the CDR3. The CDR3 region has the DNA TGTGCCAGCATCCCCGGAGCAAGGAGATACGAGCAGTACTTC. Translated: CASIPGARRYEQYF. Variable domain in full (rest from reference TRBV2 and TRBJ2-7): EPEVTQTPSHQVTQMGQEVILRCVPISNHLYFYWYRQILGQKVEFLVSFYNNEISEKSEIFDDQFSVERPDGSNFTLKIRSTKLEDSAMYFCASIPGARRYEQYFGPGTRLTVT.

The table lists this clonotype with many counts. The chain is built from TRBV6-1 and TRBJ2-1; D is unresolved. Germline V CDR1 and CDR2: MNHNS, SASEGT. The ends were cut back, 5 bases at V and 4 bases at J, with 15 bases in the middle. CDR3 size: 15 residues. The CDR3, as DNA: TGTGCCAGCAGTTTAAAGCGCCCGACATACAATGAGCAGTTCTTC. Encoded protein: CASSLKRPTYNEQFF.

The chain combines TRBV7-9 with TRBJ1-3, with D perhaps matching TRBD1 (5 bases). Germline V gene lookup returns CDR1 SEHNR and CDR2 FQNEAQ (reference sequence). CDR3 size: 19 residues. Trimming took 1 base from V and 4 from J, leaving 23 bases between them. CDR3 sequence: CASSLEGLWLGSSGNTIYF. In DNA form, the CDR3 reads TGTGCCAGCAGCTTAGAGGGGCTTTGGCTGGGATCTTCGGGAAACACCATATATTTT. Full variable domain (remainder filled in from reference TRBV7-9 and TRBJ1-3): DTGVSQNPRHKITKRGQNVTFRCDPISEHNRLYWYRQTLGQGPEFLTYFQNEAQLEKSRLLSDRFSAERPKGSFSTLEIQRTEQGDSAMYLCASSLEGLWLGSSGNTIYFGEGSWLTVV.

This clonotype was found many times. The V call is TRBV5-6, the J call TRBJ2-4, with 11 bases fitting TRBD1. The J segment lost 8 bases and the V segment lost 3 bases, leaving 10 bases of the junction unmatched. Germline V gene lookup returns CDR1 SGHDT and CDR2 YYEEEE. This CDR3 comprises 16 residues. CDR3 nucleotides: TGTGCCAGCAGCTCGTCGGACAGGGGGCTTCGGGACATTCAGTACTTC. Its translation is CASSSSDRGLRDIQYF.